The present T cell receptor beta chain was sequenced within a study of regulatory T cells in long-lasting Graves disease. On the study more broadly: The term persistent Graves' disease signified upward of 5 years on antithyroid drugs with positive TSH receptor antibodies.

Indicated time point: persistent/refractory GD, antithyroid drugs over 5 years with positive TRAb. PBMCs provided the RNA from which the TCR library was made. The germline gives CDR1 MNHEY, CDR2 SVGAGI. There are 11 residues in the CDR3. In building TCR beta libraries, iRepertoire HTBI primers were used together with Arm-PCR of CDR3 regions. TCRdb ran MiXCR on the multiplex PCR reads and lists one entry per CDR3 protein. The sample contains roughly 400,000 distinct CDR3 sequences, around 23% of which appear only once. Note on this clonotype: One end of the junction varies from germline; a read error may be responsible.

This rearrangement joins TRBV6-5 to TRBJ2-7; D is unclear. The clonotype comes from a female donor with Graves disease. The sequencing here drew on peripheral blood mononuclear cells (PBMCs), taken when the disease was refractory, from a patient treated with antithyroid drugs. This CDR3 is CASSYSYGQYF. CDR3 DNA: TGTGCCAGCAGTTACTCATACGGGCAGTACTTC.